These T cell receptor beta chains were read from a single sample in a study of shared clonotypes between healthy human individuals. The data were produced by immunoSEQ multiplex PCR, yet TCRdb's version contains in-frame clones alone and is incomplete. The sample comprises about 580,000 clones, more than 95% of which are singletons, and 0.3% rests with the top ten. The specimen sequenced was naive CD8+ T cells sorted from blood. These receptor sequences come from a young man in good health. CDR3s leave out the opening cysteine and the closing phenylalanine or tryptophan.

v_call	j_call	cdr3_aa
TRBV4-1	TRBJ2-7	ASSQLAGANEQY
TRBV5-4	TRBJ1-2	ASSLAEGYT
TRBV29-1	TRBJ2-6	SVEGARAGANVLT
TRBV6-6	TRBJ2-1	ASSYIRGLYNEQF
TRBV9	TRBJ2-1	ASSGLSDEQF
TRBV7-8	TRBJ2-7	ASNPTGTVPYEQY
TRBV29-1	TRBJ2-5	SVVPTGQLETQY
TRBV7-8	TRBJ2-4	ASSPGLVKDIQY
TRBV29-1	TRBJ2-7	SVVASGELYEQY
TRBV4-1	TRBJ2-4	ASSQTLVKNIQY
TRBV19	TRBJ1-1	ASSLRRVISHEAF
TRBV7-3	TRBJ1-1	ASSLQGGDTEAF
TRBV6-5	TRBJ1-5	ASSPAIANQPQH
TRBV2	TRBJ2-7	ASMGTVSTYEQY
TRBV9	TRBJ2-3	ASSVDGSTDTQY
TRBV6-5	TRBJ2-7	ASSFRDRGTYEQY
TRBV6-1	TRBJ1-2	ASSAGMGGGYT
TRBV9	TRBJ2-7	ASSAAGDYEQY
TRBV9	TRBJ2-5	ASSSGFGETQY
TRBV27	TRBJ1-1	ASSLLDAGTEEAF
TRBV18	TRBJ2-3	ASREPGLSTDTQY
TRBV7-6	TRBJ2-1	ASSLGASGREDEQF
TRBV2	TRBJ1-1	AVQGRTEAF
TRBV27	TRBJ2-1	ASSLPNNEQF
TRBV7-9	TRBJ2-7	ASSLGSGEQY
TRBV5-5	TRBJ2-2	ASSLDGELF
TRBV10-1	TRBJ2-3	ASSEAGTSTDTQY
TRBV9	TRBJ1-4	ASSVEGQVGFGCEKLF
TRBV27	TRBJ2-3	ASSSPGGRRIPSTDTQY
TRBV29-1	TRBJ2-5	SVEDTGGAY
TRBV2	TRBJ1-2	ASTESRGDGYT
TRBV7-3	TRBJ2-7	ASSLTGDQPYEQY
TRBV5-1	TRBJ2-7	ASRGVEGANEQY
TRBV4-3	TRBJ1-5	ASSQDLIGTSQH
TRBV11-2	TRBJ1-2	ASSPEPNYGYT
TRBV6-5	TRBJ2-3	ASSSVFLSTDTQY
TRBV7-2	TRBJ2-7	ASSSTGQPYEQY